The following is a TCR beta chain sequence with its context. The antigen remains undetermined. A much larger clone sits a single nucleotide away, making a read error possible. These data belong to a study of T-cell reconstitution after alpha-beta-depleted transplantation in children. Notes on the study in general: It was reported that alpha-beta T cells came from several hundred expanded graft clones (about two months after transplant).

V lost 0 bases, J lost 4 bases, and 3 bases lay in between. CDR3 length: 12 amino acids. Germline assignment: CDR1 LGHNA and CDR2 YNFKEQ. TCRbeta library preparation incorporated unique molecular identifiers. Each CDR3 protein is one row after TCRdb ran MiXCR on the PCR reads. This table holds hundreds of thousands of distinct CDR3 sequences, less than 15% found once. The source of this sequence is a girl aged 2 to 10 with congenital amegakaryocytic thrombocytopenia, due to receive a stem cell transplant. The V call is TRBV4-2, the J call TRBJ1-1, with D uncertain. The specimen was PBMCs, collected before TCRalphabeta/CD19-depleted stem cell transplant. The CDR3 protein is CASSQDATEAFF. Here the CDR3 DNA reads TGTGCCAGCAGCCAAGATGCCACTGAAGCTTTCTTT.